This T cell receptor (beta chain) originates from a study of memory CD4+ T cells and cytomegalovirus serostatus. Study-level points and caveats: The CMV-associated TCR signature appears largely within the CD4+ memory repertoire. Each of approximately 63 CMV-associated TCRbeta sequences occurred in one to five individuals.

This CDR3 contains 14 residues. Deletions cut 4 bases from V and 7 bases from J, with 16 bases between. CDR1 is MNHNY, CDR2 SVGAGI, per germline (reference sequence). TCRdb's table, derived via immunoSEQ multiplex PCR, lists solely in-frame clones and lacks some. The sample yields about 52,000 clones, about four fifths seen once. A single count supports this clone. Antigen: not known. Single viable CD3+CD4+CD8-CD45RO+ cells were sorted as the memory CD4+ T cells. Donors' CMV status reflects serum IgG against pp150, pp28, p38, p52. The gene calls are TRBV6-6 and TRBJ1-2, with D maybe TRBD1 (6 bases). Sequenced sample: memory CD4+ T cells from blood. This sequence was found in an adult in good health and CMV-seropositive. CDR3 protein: CASSSYAGDSGYTF. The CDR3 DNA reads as TGTGCCAGCAGTTCCTATGCAGGGGATTCTGGCTACACCTTC.